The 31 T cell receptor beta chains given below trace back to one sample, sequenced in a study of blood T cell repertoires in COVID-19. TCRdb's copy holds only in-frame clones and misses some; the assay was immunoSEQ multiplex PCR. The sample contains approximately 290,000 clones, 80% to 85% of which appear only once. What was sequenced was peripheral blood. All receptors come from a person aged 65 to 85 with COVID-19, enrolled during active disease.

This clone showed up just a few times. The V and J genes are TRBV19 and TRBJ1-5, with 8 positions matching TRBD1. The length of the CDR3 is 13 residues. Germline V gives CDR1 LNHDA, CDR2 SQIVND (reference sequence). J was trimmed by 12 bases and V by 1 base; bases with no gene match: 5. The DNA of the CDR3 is TGTGCCAGTAGTATAGCCCGGACAGGGAGCCAGCATTTT. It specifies CASSIARTGSQHF. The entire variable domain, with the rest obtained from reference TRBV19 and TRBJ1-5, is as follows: DGGITQSPKYLFRKEGQNVTLSCEQNLNHDAMYWYRQDPGQGLRLIYYSQIVNDFQKGDIAEGYSVSREKKESFPLTVTSAQKNPTAFYLCASSIARTGSQHFGDGTRLSIL.

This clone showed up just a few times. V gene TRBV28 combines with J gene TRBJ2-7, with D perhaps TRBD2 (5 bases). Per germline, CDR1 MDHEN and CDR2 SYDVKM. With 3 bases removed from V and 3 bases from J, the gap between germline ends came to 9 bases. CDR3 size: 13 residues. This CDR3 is CASSLKRNYEQYF. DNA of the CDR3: TGTGCCAGCAGTTTGAAGCGGAACTACGAGCAGTACTTC. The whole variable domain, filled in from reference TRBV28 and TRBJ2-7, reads DVKVTQSSRYLVKRTGEKVFLECVQDMDHENMFWYRQDPGLGLRLIYFSYDVKMKEKGDIPEGYSVSREKKERFSLILESASTNQTSMYLCASSLKRNYEQYFGPGTRLTVT.

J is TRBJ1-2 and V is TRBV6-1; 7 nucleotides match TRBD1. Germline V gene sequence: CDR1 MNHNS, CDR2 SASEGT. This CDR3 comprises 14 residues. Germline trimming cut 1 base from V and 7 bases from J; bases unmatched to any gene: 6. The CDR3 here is CASSEGVTGFGYTF. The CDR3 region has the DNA TGTGCCAGCAGTGAAGGCGTGACAGGGTTTGGCTACACCTTC.

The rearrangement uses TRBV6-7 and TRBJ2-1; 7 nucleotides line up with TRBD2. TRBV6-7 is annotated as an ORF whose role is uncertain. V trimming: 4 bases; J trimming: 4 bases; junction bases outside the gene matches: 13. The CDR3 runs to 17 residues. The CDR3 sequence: CASSLNRDPREYNEQFF. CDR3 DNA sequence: TGTGCCAGCAGTTTAAATAGGGACCCGCGGGAGTACAATGAGCAGTTCTTC.

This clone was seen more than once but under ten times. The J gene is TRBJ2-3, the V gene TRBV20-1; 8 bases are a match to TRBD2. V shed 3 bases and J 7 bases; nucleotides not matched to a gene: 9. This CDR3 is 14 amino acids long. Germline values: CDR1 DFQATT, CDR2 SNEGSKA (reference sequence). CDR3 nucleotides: TGCAGTGCTAGTTGGGCGGGAGGTGTAAATACGCAGTATTTT. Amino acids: CSASWAGGVNTQYF.

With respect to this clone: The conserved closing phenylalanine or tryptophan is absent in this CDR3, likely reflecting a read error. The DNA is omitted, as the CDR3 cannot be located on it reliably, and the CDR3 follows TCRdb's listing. This CDR3 is CASSEGDRGPL. The chain links TRBV3-1 (or the pseudogene TRBV3-2) to TRBJ2-6; the D call in the table, TRBD1, was not verified against the DNA. Both ends counted, the CDR3 spans 11 residues. The V gene's germline CDR1 is LGHDT and CDR2 YNNKEL (reference sequence).

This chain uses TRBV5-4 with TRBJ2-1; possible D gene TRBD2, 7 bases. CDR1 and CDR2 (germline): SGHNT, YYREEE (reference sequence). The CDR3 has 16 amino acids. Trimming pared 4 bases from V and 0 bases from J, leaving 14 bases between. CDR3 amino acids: CASSPPGGASYNEQFF. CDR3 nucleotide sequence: TGTGCCAGCAGCCCGCCTGGGGGGGCCTCCTACAATGAGCAGTTCTTC. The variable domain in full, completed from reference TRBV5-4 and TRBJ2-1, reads ETGVTQSPTHLIKTRGQQVTLRCSSQSGHNTVSWYQQALGQGPQFIFQYYREEENGRGNFPPRFSGLQFPNYSSELNVNALELDDSALYLCASSPPGGASYNEQFFGPGTRLTVL.

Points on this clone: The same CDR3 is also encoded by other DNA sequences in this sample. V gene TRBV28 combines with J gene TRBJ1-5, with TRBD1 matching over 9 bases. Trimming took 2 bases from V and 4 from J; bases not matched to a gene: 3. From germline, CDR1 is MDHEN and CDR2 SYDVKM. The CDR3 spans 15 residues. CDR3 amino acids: CASSLLQGANQPQHF. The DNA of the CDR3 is TGTGCCAGCAGTTTACTACAGGGGGCAAATCAGCCCCAGCATTTT.

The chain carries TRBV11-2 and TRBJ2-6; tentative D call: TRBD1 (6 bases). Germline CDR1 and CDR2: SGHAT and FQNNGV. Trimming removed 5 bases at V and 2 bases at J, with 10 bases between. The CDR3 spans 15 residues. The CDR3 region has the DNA TGTGCCAGCAGCCTGGGGGCCACTGGGGCCAACGTCCTGACTTTC. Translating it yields CASSLGATGANVLTF. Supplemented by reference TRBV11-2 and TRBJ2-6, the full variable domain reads EAGVAQSPRYKIIEKRQSVAFWCNPISGHATLYWYQQILGQGPKLLIQFQNNGVVDDSQLPKDRFSAERLKGVDSTLKIQPAKLEDSAVYLCASSLGATGANVLTFGAGSRLTVL.

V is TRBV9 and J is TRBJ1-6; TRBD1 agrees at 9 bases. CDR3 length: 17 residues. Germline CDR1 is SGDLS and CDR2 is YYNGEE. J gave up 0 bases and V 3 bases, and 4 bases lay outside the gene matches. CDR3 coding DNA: TGTGCCAGCAGCGCCGGGACAGGGAGCTCCTATAATTCACCCCTCCACTTT. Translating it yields CASSAGTGSSYNSPLHF.

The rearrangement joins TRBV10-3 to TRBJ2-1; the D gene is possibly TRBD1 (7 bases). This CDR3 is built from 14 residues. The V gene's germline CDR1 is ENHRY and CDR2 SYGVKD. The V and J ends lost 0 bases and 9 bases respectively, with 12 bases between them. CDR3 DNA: TGTGCCATCAGTGAGTCTTACAGGGGAGGTGAGCAGTTCTTC. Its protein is CAISESYRGGEQFF.

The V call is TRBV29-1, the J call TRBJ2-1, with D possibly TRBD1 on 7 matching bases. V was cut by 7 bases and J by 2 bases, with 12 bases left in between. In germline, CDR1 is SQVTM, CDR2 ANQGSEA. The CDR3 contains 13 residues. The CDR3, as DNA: TGCAGCGCCAGGGGGGCAGCCTACAATGAGCAGTTCTTC. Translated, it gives CSARGAAYNEQFF.

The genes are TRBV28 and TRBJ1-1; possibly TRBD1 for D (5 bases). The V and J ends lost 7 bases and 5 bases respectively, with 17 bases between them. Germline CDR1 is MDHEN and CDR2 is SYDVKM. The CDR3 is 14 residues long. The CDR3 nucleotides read TGTGCCAGCAAGGACACGGCCCGCAGAACTGAAGCTTTCTTT. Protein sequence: CASKDTARRTEAFF.

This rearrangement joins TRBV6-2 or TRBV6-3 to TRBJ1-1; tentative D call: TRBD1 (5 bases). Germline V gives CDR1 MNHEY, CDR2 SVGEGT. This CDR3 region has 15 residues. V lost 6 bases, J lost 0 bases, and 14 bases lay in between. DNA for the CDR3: TGTGCCAGCAGCCGAACAGGCCTCATGAACACTGAAGCTTTCTTT. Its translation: CASSRTGLMNTEAFF.

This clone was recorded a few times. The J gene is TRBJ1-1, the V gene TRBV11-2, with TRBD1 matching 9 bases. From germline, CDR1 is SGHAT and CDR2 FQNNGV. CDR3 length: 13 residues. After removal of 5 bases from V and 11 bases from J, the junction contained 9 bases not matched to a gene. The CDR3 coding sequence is TGTGCCAGCAGCCCCACACAGGGGGCTGTTGCTTTCTTT. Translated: CASSPTQGAVAFF.

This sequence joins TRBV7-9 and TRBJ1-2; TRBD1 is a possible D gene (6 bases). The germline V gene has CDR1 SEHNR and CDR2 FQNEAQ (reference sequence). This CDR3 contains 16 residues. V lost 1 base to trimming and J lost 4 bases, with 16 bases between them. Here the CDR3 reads CASSLGTASEFYGYTF. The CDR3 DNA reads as TGTGCCAGCAGCTTAGGGACAGCCTCAGAGTTCTATGGCTACACCTTC.

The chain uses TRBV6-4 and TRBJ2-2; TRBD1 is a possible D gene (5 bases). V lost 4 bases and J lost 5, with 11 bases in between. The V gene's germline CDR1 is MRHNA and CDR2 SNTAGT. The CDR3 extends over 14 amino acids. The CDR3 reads CASSALAGTGELFF. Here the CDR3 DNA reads TGTGCCAGCAGTGCTTTGGCAGGGACCGGGGAGCTGTTTTTT.

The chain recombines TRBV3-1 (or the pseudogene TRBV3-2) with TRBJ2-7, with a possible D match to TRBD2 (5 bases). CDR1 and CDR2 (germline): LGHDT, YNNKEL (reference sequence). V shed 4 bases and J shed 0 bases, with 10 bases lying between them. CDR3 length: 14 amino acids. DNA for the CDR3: TGTGCCAGCAGCCCGTCCGGGAACTCCTACGAGCAGTACTTC. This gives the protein CASSPSGNSYEQYF.

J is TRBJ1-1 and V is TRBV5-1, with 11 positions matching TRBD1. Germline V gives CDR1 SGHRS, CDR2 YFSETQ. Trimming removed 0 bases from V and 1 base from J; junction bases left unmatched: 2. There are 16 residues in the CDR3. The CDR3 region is CASSLGTGGQNTEAFF. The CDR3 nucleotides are TGCGCCAGCAGCTTGGGGACAGGGGGCCAGAACACTGAAGCTTTCTTT.

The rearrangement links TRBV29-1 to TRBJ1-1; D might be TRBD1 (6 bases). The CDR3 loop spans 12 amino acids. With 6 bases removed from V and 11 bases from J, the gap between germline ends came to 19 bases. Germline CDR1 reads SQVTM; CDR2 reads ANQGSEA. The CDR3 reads CSVTAGGGMAFF. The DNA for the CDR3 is TGCAGCGTGACAGCGGGGGGGGGCATGGCTTTCTTT.

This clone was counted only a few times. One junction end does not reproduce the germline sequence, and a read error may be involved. The CDR3 loop reads CASSLARTQKIFF. The CDR3 DNA follows: TGTGCCAGCAGCTTAGCAAGGACACAAAAGATCTTCTTC. The chain joins TRBV7-2 to TRBJ2-7, with a tentative D call TRBD1 (5 bases). This CDR3 is 13 amino acids long. Germline loops: CDR1 SGHTA, CDR2 FQGNSA.

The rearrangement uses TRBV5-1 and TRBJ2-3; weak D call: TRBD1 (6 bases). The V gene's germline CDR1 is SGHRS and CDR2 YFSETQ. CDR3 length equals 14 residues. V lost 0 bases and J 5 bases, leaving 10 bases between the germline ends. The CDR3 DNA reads TGCGCCAGCAGCTTGGTTGGGGGCAAAGATACGCAGTATTTT. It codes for CASSLVGGKDTQYF.

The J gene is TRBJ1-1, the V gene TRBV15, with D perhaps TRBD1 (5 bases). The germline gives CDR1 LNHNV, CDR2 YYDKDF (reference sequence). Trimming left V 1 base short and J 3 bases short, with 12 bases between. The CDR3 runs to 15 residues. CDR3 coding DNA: TGTGCCACCAGCAGAGGGGGCCATCGCGACACTGAAGCTTTCTTT. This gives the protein CATSRGGHRDTEAFF. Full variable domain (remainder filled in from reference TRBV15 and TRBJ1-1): DAMVIQNPRYQVTQFGKPVTLSCSQTLNHNVMYWYQQKSSQAPKLLFHYYDKDFNNEADTPDNFQSRRPNTSFCFLDIRSPGLGDTAMYLCATSRGGHRDTEAFFGQGTRLTVV.

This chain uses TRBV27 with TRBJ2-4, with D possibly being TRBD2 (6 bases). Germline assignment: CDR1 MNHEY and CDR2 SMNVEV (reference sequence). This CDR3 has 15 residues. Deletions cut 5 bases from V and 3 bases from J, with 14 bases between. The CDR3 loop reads CASSAGGWVKNIQYF. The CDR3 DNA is TGTGCCAGCAGTGCCGGGGGTTGGGTCAAAAACATTCAGTACTTC.

The CDR3 region is CASSIRTGGINEQYF. The CDR3 coding sequence is TGTGCCAGTAGTATACGGACAGGGGGCATCAACGAGCAGTACTTC. The chain carries TRBV19 and TRBJ2-7; 11 bases are shared with TRBD1. The CDR3 has 15 residues. CDR1 is LNHDA and CDR2 is SQIVND in the germline V gene (reference sequence). The V gene end was trimmed by 2 bases and the J gene end by 5 bases; junction bases not matched to a gene: 5.

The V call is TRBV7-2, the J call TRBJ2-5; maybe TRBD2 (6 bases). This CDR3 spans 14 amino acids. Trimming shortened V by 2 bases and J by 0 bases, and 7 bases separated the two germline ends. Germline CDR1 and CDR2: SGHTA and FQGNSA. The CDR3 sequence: CASSLRGNQETQYF. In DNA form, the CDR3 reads TGTGCCAGCAGCTTACGCGGGAACCAAGAGACCCAGTACTTC.

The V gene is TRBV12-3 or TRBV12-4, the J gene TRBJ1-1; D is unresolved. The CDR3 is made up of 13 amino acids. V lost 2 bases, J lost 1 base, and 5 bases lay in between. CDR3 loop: CASSLLRNTEAFF. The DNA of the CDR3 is TGTGCCAGCAGTTTACTACGGAACACTGAAGCTTTCTTT.

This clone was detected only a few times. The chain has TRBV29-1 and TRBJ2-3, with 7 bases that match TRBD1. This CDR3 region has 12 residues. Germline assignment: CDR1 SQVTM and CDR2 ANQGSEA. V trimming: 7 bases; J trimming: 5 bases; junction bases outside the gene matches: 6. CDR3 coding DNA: TGCAGCGCAAGCCGGGACAGAGATACGCAGTATTTT. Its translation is CSASRDRDTQYF.

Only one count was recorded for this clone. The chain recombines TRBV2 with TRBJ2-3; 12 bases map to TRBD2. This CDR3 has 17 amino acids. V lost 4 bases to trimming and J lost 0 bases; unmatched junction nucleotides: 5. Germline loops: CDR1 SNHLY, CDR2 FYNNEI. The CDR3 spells CASSVAGTSGSTDTQYF. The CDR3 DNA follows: TGTGCCAGCAGTGTAGCCGGGACTAGCGGGAGCACAGATACGCAGTATTTT. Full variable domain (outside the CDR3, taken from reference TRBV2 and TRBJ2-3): EPEVTQTPSHQVTQMGQEVILRCVPISNHLYFYWYRQILGQKVEFLVSFYNNEISEKSEIFDDQFSVERPDGSNFTLKIRSTKLEDSAMYFCASSVAGTSGSTDTQYFGPGTRLTVL.

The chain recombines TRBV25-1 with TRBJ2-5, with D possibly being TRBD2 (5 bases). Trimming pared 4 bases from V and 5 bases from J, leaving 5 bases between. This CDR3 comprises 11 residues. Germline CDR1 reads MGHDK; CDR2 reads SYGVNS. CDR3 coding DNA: TGTGCCAGCAGTGGAGGGGAGACCCAGTACTTC. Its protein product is CASSGGETQYF. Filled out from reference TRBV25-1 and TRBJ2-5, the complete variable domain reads EADIYQTPRYLVIGTGKKITLECSQTMGHDKMYWYQQDPGMELHLIHYSYGVNSTEKGDLSSESTVSRIRTEHFPLTLESARPSHTSQYLCASSGGETQYFGPGTRLLVL.

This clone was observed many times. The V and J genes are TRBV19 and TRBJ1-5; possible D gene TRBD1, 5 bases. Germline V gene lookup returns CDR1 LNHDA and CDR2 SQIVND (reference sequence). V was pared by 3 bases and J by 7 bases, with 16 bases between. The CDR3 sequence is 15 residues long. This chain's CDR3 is CASSMNWQGRQPQHF. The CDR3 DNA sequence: TGTGCCAGTAGTATGAATTGGCAGGGTAGGCAGCCCCAGCATTTT.